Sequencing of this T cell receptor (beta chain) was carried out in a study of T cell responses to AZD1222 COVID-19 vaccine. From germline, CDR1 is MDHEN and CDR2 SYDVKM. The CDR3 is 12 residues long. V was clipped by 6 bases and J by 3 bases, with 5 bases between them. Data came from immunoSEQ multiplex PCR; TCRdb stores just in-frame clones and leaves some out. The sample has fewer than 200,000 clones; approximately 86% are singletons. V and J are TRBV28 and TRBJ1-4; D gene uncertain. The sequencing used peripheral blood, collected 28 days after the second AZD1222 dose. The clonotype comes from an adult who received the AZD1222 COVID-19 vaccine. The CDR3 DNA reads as TGTGCCAGCAGAAAACCTAATGAAAAACTGTTTTTT. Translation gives CASRKPNEKLFF.